A selection of T cell receptor beta chains follows, all from one sample in a study of CD8 T cells in ankylosing spondylitis. TCRdb re-called the 5' RACE reads with MiXCR, one entry per CDR3 protein. The sample consists of 250,000 to 300,000 distinct CDR3 sequences, over 15% of them appearing once. The sequencing sample was made of blood, either unsorted or a sorted T cell fraction (not recorded which). Source of these receptors: a male donor with ankylosing spondylitis or in good health (not recorded which). CDR3s include the opening cysteine and the closing phenylalanine or tryptophan. D genes are given only for firm matches. Expanded clones are given a class, and other clones once, few, many or no size at all.

D gene: -
J gene: TRBJ2-1
V gene: TRBV5-4
clone size: -
CDR3 protein: CASSFLGHNEQFF
CDR3 DNA: TGTGCCAGCAGCTTCCTGGGACACAATGAGCAGTTCTTC

D gene: TRBD1
J gene: TRBJ2-7
V gene: TRBV27
clone size: -
CDR3 protein: CASTPRPGGLDEQYF
CDR3 DNA: TGTGCCAGCACCCCCCGGCCAGGGGGTTTGGACGAGCAGTACTTC

D gene: TRBD2
J gene: TRBJ2-7
V gene: TRBV29-1
clone size: many
CDR3 protein: CSVPTNPHSSGASYEQYF
CDR3 DNA: TGCAGCGTTCCCACCAACCCCCACTCTAGCGGGGCCTCCTACGAGCAGTACTTC

D gene: -
J gene: TRBJ2-7
V gene: TRBV11-1
clone size: few
CDR3 protein: CASSFPLAVSIDEQYF
CDR3 DNA: TGTGCCAGCAGCTTCCCCCTGGCGGTATCGATCGACGAGCAGTACTTC

D gene: TRBD2
J gene: TRBJ2-2
V gene: TRBV4-1
clone size: many
CDR3 protein: CASSLSGRRPGELFF
CDR3 DNA: TGCGCCAGCAGCCTTAGCGGGAGGAGACCCGGGGAGCTGTTTTTT

D gene: TRBD1
J gene: TRBJ2-2
V gene: TRBV29-1
clone size: few
CDR3 protein: CSVDPGDRASGELFF
CDR3 DNA: TGCAGCGTTGACCCGGGGGACAGGGCTAGCGGGGAGCTGTTTTTT

D gene: -
J gene: TRBJ1-1
V gene: TRBV28
clone size: few
CDR3 protein: CASSLRAGKNTEAFF
CDR3 DNA: TGTGCCAGCAGTTTAAGGGCCGGAAAGAACACTGAAGCTTTCTTT

D gene: -
J gene: TRBJ2-3
V gene: TRBV27
clone size: few
CDR3 protein: CASSLYGGWTTTDTQYF
CDR3 DNA: TGTGCCAGCAGTTTATATGGCGGGTGGACCACCACAGATACGCAGTATTTT

D gene: -
J gene: TRBJ1-2
V gene: TRBV7-2
clone size: -
CDR3 protein: CASSYAIFHGGDYGYTF
CDR3 DNA: TGTGCCAGCAGCTATGCTATCTTCCACGGAGGTGACTATGGCTACACCTTC

D gene: TRBD2
J gene: TRBJ2-1
V gene: TRBV4-1
clone size: -
CDR3 protein: CASSQVAPGAGPNRNEQFF
CDR3 DNA: TGCGCCAGCAGCCAAGTCGCCCCCGGAGCGGGACCCAACAGAAATGAGCAGTTCTTC

D gene: TRBD2
J gene: TRBJ2-3
V gene: TRBV29-1
clone size: -
CDR3 protein: CSVVMASGSSNTQYF
CDR3 DNA: TGCAGCGTTGTAATGGCGAGCGGGAGTAGTAATACGCAGTATTTT